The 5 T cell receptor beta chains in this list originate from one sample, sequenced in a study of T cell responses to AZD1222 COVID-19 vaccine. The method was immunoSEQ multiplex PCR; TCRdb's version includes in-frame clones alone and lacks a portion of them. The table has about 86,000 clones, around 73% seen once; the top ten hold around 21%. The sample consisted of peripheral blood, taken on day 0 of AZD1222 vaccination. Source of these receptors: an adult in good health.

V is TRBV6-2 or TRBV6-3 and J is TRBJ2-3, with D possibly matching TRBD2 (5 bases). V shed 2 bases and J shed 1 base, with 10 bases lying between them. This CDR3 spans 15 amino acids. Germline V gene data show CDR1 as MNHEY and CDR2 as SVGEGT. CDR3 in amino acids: CASSYVTRRTDTQYF. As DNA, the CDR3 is TGTGCCAGCAGTTACGTTACTAGACGCACAGATACGCAGTATTTT.

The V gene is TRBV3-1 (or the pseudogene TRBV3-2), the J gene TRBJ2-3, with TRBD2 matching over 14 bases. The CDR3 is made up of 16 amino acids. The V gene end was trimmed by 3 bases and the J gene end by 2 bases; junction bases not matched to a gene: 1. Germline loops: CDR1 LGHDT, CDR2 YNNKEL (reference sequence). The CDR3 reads CASSQGLAGDTDTQYF. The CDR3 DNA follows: TGTGCCAGCAGCCAGGGACTAGCGGGGGACACAGATACGCAGTATTTT.

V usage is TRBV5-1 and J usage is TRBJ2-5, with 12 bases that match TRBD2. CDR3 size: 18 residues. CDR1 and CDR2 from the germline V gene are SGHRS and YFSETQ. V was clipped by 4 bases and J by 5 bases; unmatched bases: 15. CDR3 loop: CASSPRTSGTTTRETQYF. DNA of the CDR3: TGCGCCAGCAGCCCCCGGACTAGCGGGACGACCACCAGGGAGACCCAGTACTTC.

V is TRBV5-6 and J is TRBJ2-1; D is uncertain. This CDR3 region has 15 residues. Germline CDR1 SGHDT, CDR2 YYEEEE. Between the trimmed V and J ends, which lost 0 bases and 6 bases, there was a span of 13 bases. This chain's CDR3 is CASSLGLSTANEQFF. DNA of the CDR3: TGTGCCAGCAGCTTGGGGCTAAGTACCGCCAATGAGCAGTTCTTC.

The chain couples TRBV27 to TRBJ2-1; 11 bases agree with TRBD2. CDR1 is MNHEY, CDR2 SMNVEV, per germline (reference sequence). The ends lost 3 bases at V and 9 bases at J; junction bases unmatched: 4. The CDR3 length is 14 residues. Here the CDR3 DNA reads TGTGCCAGCAGTTTTAGCGGGAGGGTCGGTGAGCAGTTCTTC. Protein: CASSFSGRVGEQFF.